The 26 T cell receptor beta chains presented below share a single source sample, sequenced in a study of T cells in Graves' hyperthyroidism and ophthalmopathy. Researchers amplified the TCR beta CDR3 regions from RNA transcripts. During a first-round RT-PCR of the TCR CDR3, the HTBI primer set was used. Via MiXCR, TCRdb re-called the multiplex PCR reads, giving one row per CDR3 protein. The sample includes around 360,000 distinct CDR3 sequences, around 15% seen only once; the top ten take around 20%. The sequenced material came from blood. These receptors all come from a woman aged 60-70 years with Graves' ophthalmopathy.

This clonotype has a count of ten or more. The chain is built from TRBV6-1 and TRBJ2-3; possibly TRBD1 for D (6 bases). V was cut by 6 bases and J by 4 bases, with 17 bases left in between. Per the germline V gene, CDR1 is MNHNS and CDR2 is SASEGT. The CDR3 is made up of 15 amino acids. CDR3 in amino acids: CASRSRGRGADTQYF. DNA of the CDR3: TGTGCCAGCAGGTCCCGGGGCAGGGGAGCAGATACGCAGTATTTT.

This clonotype was counted many times. This chain joins TRBV12-3 or TRBV12-4 and TRBJ2-3; D is unclear. Between the trimmed V and J ends, which lost 6 bases and 4 bases, there was a span of 17 bases. The CDR3 extends over 15 amino acids. CDR3 bases: TGTGCCAGCAGCCTTAGAAAATTTAGAGCAGATACGCAGTATTTT. Its protein is CASSLRKFRADTQYF.

About this clonotype itself: One base away lies a much larger clone, so this may be a sequencing read error. The chain couples TRBV9 to TRBJ2-1, with D possibly TRBD2 on 5 matching bases. The CDR3 has 12 residues. Germline CDR1 SGDLS, CDR2 YYNGEE. V lost 3 bases to trimming and J lost 6 bases, with 7 bases between them. The CDR3: CASSAGFNEQFF. CDR3 DNA: TGTGCCAGCAGCGCGGGATTCAATGAGCAGTTCTTC.

The chain is built from TRBV18 and TRBJ1-3; D remains unclear. CDR3 length: 16 residues. The germline V and J ends were trimmed by 0 bases and 0 bases, with 9 bases remaining between them. Looked up from germline, CDR1 is KGHSH and CDR2 is LQKENI. The chain's CDR3 is CASSPPGWDSGNTIYF. The CDR3 DNA sequence: TGTGCCAGCTCACCACCGGGCTGGGACTCTGGAAACACCATATATTTT.

This clonotype was seen repeatedly, ten times or more. The rearrangement uses TRBV5-1 and TRBJ2-2; 7 nucleotides agree with TRBD1. Looked up from germline, CDR1 is SGHRS and CDR2 is YFSETQ. The CDR3 runs 15 residues. V was clipped by 4 bases and J by 3 bases; unmatched bases: 6. In DNA form, the CDR3 reads TGCGCCAGCAGCACGACAGGGCCCCACACCGGGGAGCTGTTTTTT. Translated, it gives CASSTTGPHTGELFF.

This clonotype has a count of ten or more. The chain has TRBV5-1 and TRBJ1-2; no clear D. Germline CDR1 SGHRS, CDR2 YFSETQ. V dropped 4 bases and J dropped 2 bases, with 12 bases sitting between them. The CDR3 has 14 residues. The CDR3 sequence: CASSPTEGNYGYTF. The CDR3 bases are TGCGCCAGCAGCCCGACGGAGGGAAACTATGGCTACACCTTC.

This clonotype appeared many times. The CDR3: CSVDGFGTETYEQYF. In nucleotides, the CDR3 is TGCAGCGTTGATGGTTTCGGAACAGAGACCTACGAGCAGTACTTC. The chain carries TRBV29-1 and TRBJ2-7; D not resolved. CDR1 and CDR2 from the germline V gene are SQVTM and ANQGSEA. CDR3 length: 15 residues. V lost 3 bases and J lost 2, with 17 bases in between.

This clonotype was observed at least ten times. This chain uses TRBV6-1 with TRBJ1-1; D possibly corresponds to TRBD1 (5 bases). CDR1 and CDR2 from the germline V gene are MNHNS and SASEGT. This CDR3 comprises 14 residues. Trimming left V 5 bases short and J 1 base short, with 11 bases between. The CDR3 DNA sequence: TGTGCCAGCAGTTTCAGGGAAAAGAACACTGAAGCTTTCTTT. This translates into CASSFREKNTEAFF.

This clonotype has ten or more counts. The chain couples TRBV3-1 to TRBJ1-3; D gene ambiguous. The germline CDR1 and CDR2 sequences are LGHDT and YNNKEL (reference sequence). The CDR3 is 12 residues long. The V gene lost 3 bases and the J gene lost 4 bases, with 4 bases spanning the gap. CDR3 protein: CASSQVGNTIYF. The CDR3, as DNA: TGTGCCAGCAGCCAGGTCGGAAACACCATATATTTT.

This sequence joins TRBV7-9 and TRBJ2-1; 10 bases line up with TRBD2. This CDR3 spans 17 amino acids. Germline V gene sequence: CDR1 SEHNR, CDR2 FQNEAQ (reference sequence). With 4 bases clipped from V and 4 bases from J, the junction kept 10 bases outside the gene matches. The CDR3 loop reads CASSSPAGGPGYNEQFF. The CDR3 DNA reads TGTGCCAGCAGCTCCCCAGCGGGAGGGCCGGGGTACAATGAGCAGTTCTTC.

This clonotype appeared many times. The rearrangement links TRBV20-1 to TRBJ2-2; 11 bases line up with TRBD2. The CDR3 has 16 residues. Germline values: CDR1 DFQATT, CDR2 SNEGSKA (reference sequence). The V gene end was trimmed by 2 bases and the J gene end by 4 bases; junction bases not matched to a gene: 6. The CDR3: CSARTLAGGVTGELFF. The CDR3 DNA reads as TGCAGTGCTAGAACCCTAGCGGGAGGAGTCACCGGGGAGCTGTTTTTT.

This chain joins TRBV5-1 and TRBJ2-2, with TRBD2 matching over 10 bases. J gave up 5 bases and V 5 bases, and 9 bases lay outside the gene matches. The CDR3 runs 16 residues. Germline V gene data show CDR1 as SGHRS and CDR2 as YFSETQ. The CDR3 loop is CASRSIAGGLTGELFF. CDR3 sequence (DNA): TGCGCCAGCAGATCCATAGCGGGAGGTCTAACCGGGGAGCTGTTTTTT.

This clonotype was seen only a few times. V usage is TRBV7-3 and J usage is TRBJ1-1, with D hard to call. The germline CDR1 and CDR2 sequences are SGHTA and FQGTGA. Deletions cut 5 bases from V and 3 bases from J, with 10 bases between. The CDR3 is 13 residues long. Written as DNA, the CDR3 is TGTGCCAGCAGCAAAAGCGGGGACACTGAAGCTTTCTTT. Amino acid sequence: CASSKSGDTEAFF. The full variable domain, completed using reference TRBV7-3 and TRBJ1-1, is GAGVSQTPSNKVTEKGKYVELRCDPISGHTALYWYRQSLGQGPEFLIYFQGTGAADDSGLPNDRFFAVRPEGSVSTLKIQRTERGDSAVYLCASSKSGDTEAFFGQGTRLTVV.

The chain employs TRBV6-5 and TRBJ1-1; a weak D match, TRBD1 (5 bases). This CDR3 comprises 15 residues. Trimming removed 0 bases from V and 3 bases from J, with 11 bases in between. The V gene's germline CDR1 is MNHEY and CDR2 SVGAGI. CDR3 amino acids: CASSYSGQGYTEAFF. CDR3 DNA sequence: TGTGCCAGCAGTTACTCGGGGCAGGGTTACACTGAAGCTTTCTTT.

This clonotype came up many times. The chain uses TRBV5-1 and TRBJ2-7; 12 positions agree with TRBD1. This CDR3 spans 15 amino acids. Germline loops: CDR1 SGHRS, CDR2 YFSETQ. After removal of 0 bases from V and 6 bases from J, the junction contained 4 bases not matched to a gene. The CDR3 loop reads CASSLAGQGAGEQYF. CDR3 DNA: TGCGCCAGCAGCTTGGCGGGACAGGGGGCGGGCGAGCAGTACTTC.

This clonotype was observed at least ten times. The chain carries TRBV12-3 or TRBV12-4 and TRBJ2-1; 11 nucleotides agree with TRBD2. The V and J ends lost 7 bases and 3 bases, in that order; junction bases with no gene match: 8. The CDR3 contains 16 residues. CDR3 residues: CASKGSGRVRYNEQFF. CDR3 DNA: TGTGCCAGCAAAGGTAGCGGGAGGGTCCGCTACAATGAGCAGTTCTTC.

This clonotype was observed at least ten times. Written as DNA, the CDR3 is TGCGCCAGCAGCTTGGGGGACGGAACCTACGAGCAGTACTTC. This codes for CASSLGDGTYEQYF. The rearrangement links TRBV5-1 to TRBJ2-7; TRBD1 or TRBD2 may be the D gene (5 bases each). The CDR3 runs to 14 residues. The germline V gene has CDR1 SGHRS and CDR2 YFSETQ. V gave up 0 bases and J gave up 2 bases, with 9 bases separating them.

This clonotype was seen at least ten times. V gene TRBV7-8 combines with J gene TRBJ2-3; no clear D gene. Germline-derived CDR1 and CDR2 are SGHVS and FQNEAQ. The CDR3 consists of 13 residues. As DNA, the CDR3 is TGTGCGCTGGGGTACCCCCCCACAGATACGCAGTATTTT. Amino acid sequence: CALGYPPTDTQYF.

This clonotype was observed at least ten times. The J gene is TRBJ2-7, the V gene TRBV5-1; no reliable D call. The CDR3 loop spans 13 amino acids. Trimming left V 0 bases short and J 5 bases short, with 9 bases between. The germline CDR1 and CDR2 sequences are SGHRS and YFSETQ. CDR3: CASSLVVGHEQYF. DNA of the CDR3: TGCGCCAGCAGCTTGGTCGTAGGGCACGAGCAGTACTTC.

This clonotype was recorded at least ten times. The J gene is TRBJ2-7, the V gene TRBV12-3 or TRBV12-4; 9 positions agree with TRBD2. V lost 2 bases, J lost 3 bases, and 11 bases stayed unmatched. This CDR3 spans 17 amino acids. CDR3 nucleotide sequence: TGTGCCAGCAGTTTATGGGTAGTAGCGGGAGTGAACTACGAGCAGTACTTC. Its protein is CASSLWVVAGVNYEQYF.

This clonotype was found many times. This chain connects TRBV11-2 to TRBJ2-2; 13 bases agree with TRBD2. CDR1 and CDR2 from the germline V gene are SGHAT and FQNNGV. V was clipped by 5 bases and J by 3 bases; unmatched bases: 3. This CDR3 region has 16 residues. CDR3 sequence: CASSKGLAGYTGELFF. For the CDR3, the DNA is TGTGCCAGCAGCAAGGGACTAGCGGGGTACACCGGGGAGCTGTTTTTT.

This clonotype was observed many times. V and J are TRBV7-2 and TRBJ1-4; 10 nucleotides align to TRBD1. CDR3 length: 14 residues. The germline V gene encodes CDR1 SGHTA and CDR2 FQGNSA. V lost 5 bases and J lost 7; bases outside the gene matches: 4. The CDR3 DNA follows: TGTGCCAGCAGCCCGGACAGGGGGGTTGAAAAACTGTTTTTT. Encoded protein: CASSPDRGVEKLFF.

There are many counts of this clonotype. The rearrangement links TRBV28 to TRBJ2-5; TRBD1 is a possible D gene (6 bases). The length of the CDR3 is 19 residues. The V and J ends lost 3 bases and 0 bases respectively, with 23 bases between them. Per the germline V gene, CDR1 is MDHEN and CDR2 is SYDVKM. The CDR3: CASSFLGPLSDRYQETQYF. In nucleotides, the CDR3 is TGTGCCAGCAGTTTTCTAGGACCCCTATCCGACAGGTACCAAGAGACCCAGTACTTC.

The chain combines TRBV28 with TRBJ2-7; a weak D match, TRBD2 (6 bases). CDR3 length equals 14 residues. CDR1 and CDR2 from the germline V gene are MDHEN and SYDVKM. V lost 6 bases, J lost 7 bases, and 19 bases lay in between. The CDR3 sequence: CASSPGPGVREQYF. CDR3 bases: TGTGCCAGCAGCCCGGGTCCGGGAGTAAGGGAGCAGTACTTC.

This clonotype showed up many times. The V call is TRBV27, the J call TRBJ1-6, with a tentative D call TRBD1 (5 bases). CDR1 is MNHEY, CDR2 SMNVEV, per germline (reference sequence). This CDR3 region has 18 residues. Between the trimmed V and J ends, which lost 5 bases and 4 bases, there was a span of 21 bases. The CDR3: CASSPRAPAGAYNSPLHF. CDR3 DNA sequence: TGTGCCAGCAGTCCCCGAGCCCCAGCCGGGGCTTATAATTCACCCCTCCACTTT.

This clonotype occurred a few times. The chain uses TRBV19 and TRBJ2-5; 12 bases agree with TRBD2. This CDR3 comprises 16 residues. Looked up from germline, CDR1 is LNHDA and CDR2 is SQIVND (reference sequence). V gave up 3 bases and J gave up 3 bases; unmatched junction bases: 5. The CDR3 DNA reads TGTGCCAGTAGTATGGGAGGACTAGCGGGGAAAGAGACCCAGTACTTC. Translation: CASSMGGLAGKETQYF.